This T cell receptor (beta chain) derives from a study of blood T cells in healthy people across ages. Study-wide findings and caveats: Total diversity from one million sequenced T cells was likely underestimated.

V was clipped by 2 bases and J by 4 bases, with 20 bases between them. The CDR3 covers 17 residues. Germline values: CDR1 SGHRS, CDR2 YFSETQ. A J-beta primer mix and a sample-barcoded 5' primer were used in a second PCR of roughly 6 to 12 cycles. Each of the samples gave a minimum of 2.5 million paired-end reads that contained CDR3. MiXCR, run by TCRdb on the 5' RACE reads, gives a single entry per CDR3 protein. The sample shows roughly 790,000 distinct CDR3 sequences, 43% of them seen only once. This clonotype was counted a few times. Its antigen is undetermined. The sequence was collected from a woman between 55 and 75 years old in good health. Source material: blood. The V and J genes are TRBV5-1 and TRBJ2-3; no reliable D call. The CDR3 is CASSFGRVPITSDTQYF. The CDR3 nucleotides are TGCGCCAGCAGCTTCGGACGGGTACCCATAACCTCAGATACGCAGTATTTT.